The entry below gives a single T cell receptor (beta chain) sequence along with its context. Its antigen is not known. This sample stems from a study of cytomegalovirus exposure and HLA in healthy donors. In the study overall: The roughly 120 validation repertoires matched the roughly 650 first-cohort repertoires in platform, a later analysis reported. Study-wide findings and caveats: Rarity marked most TCR sequences, yet some public TCRs occurred in many donors. TCR beta chains numbering under 200 were designated cytomegalovirus-associated.

Here immunoSEQ multiplex PCR was the method, and the copy in TCRdb shows in-frame clones only, minus some. The table has about 130,000 clones, 85% to 90% seen once; the top ten hold over 5%. This CDR3 spans 11 amino acids. The germline V gene encodes CDR1 MNHEY and CDR2 SVGAGI. V was pared by 10 bases and J by 7 bases, with 11 bases between. The clonotype was recovered from a woman in her 30s in good health and CMV-seropositive. Material for sequencing was PBMCs. This sequence joins TRBV6-5 and TRBJ2-1; D gene uncertain. The CDR3 DNA sequence: TGTGCCACCTGTATACAGAATGAGCAGTTCTTC. The encoded protein is CATCIQNEQFF.